The 22 T cell receptor beta chains given below trace back to one sample, sequenced in a study of T cells in Graves' hyperthyroidism and ophthalmopathy. Authors of the study amplified TCR beta CDR3 regions from RNA transcripts. Using the HTBI primer set, a first-round RT-PCR was run on the TCR CDR3. In TCRdb, the multiplex PCR reads were re-called with MiXCR into one record per CDR3 protein. The sample consists of a few hundred thousand distinct CDR3 sequences, over 15% of them appearing once. Source material: blood. The receptors were gathered from a woman aged 55 to 70 with Graves' ophthalmopathy.

This clonotype was observed many times. The rearrangement joins TRBV20-1 to TRBJ1-5; no reliable D call. Germline V lookup: CDR1 DFQATT, CDR2 SNEGSKA (reference sequence). CDR3 size: 15 residues. Trimming removed 0 bases at V and 3 bases at J, with 12 bases between. CDR3 sequence reads: CSARDRGGFNQPQHF. The CDR3 DNA reads as TGCAGTGCTAGAGACCGGGGAGGATTCAATCAGCCCCAGCATTTT.

The chain employs TRBV10-1 and TRBJ1-3; D remains unclear. Germline V CDR1 and CDR2: WNHNN, SYGVQD (reference sequence). Trimming left V 0 bases short and J 7 bases short, with 7 bases between. This CDR3 is built from 13 residues. This CDR3 reads CASSESVSNTIYF. The CDR3 DNA reads as TGCGCCAGCAGTGAGTCGGTCTCCAACACCATATATTTT.

In this sample, this clonotype turned up many times. The genes are TRBV7-2 and TRBJ1-1; D remains ambiguous. CDR1 is SGHTA and CDR2 is FQGNSA in the germline V gene. The CDR3 covers 15 residues. V was shortened by 3 bases and J by 2 bases, with 13 bases between the two germline ends. This CDR3 reads CASSFPTSANTEAFF. For the CDR3, the DNA is TGTGCCAGCAGCTTTCCAACGTCGGCAAACACTGAAGCTTTCTTT.

This chain uses TRBV9 with TRBJ2-1; 14 positions agree with TRBD2. V lost 0 bases, J lost 8 bases, and 4 bases stayed unmatched. The CDR3 is 16 residues long. Germline V gives CDR1 SGDLS, CDR2 YYNGEE. In nucleotides, the CDR3 is TGTGCCAGCAGCGTAGTCGGGACTAGCGGGGGTCATGAGCAGTTCTTC. Residues: CASSVVGTSGGHEQFF.

Turning to this clonotype: A read error may be the cause here, since a much bigger clone is one base away. The V and J genes are TRBV2 and TRBJ1-2; tentatively, D is TRBD1 (6 bases). Germline values: CDR1 SNHLY, CDR2 FYNNEI. The CDR3 covers 11 residues. Trimming took 8 bases from V and 8 from J, leaving 12 bases between them. In nucleotides, the CDR3 is TGTGCCAGCGGCGCCGACAGGGGCTACACCTTC. This sequence encodes CASGADRGYTF.

In regard to this clonotype: This clone may be a read error of a much larger clone one base away. The rearrangement uses TRBV6-9 and TRBJ1-5, with unresolved D. The CDR3 length is 13 residues. Germline loops: CDR1 MNHGY, CDR2 SVAAGI. Here the CDR3 reads CVSSSLSNQPQHF. CDR3 coding DNA: TGTGTCAGCAGTTCCCTCTCCAATCAGCCCCAGCATTTT.

The table lists this clonotype with many counts. The chain combines TRBV6-2 or TRBV6-3 with TRBJ1-3, with TRBD1 as a possible D gene (6 bases). The germline V gene has CDR1 MNHEY and CDR2 SVGEGT. The CDR3 is made up of 12 amino acids. The V end lost 8 bases, the J end lost 4 bases, and 9 bases lay between the germline ends. The CDR3 spells CASGQNGNTIYF. The DNA for the CDR3 is TGTGCCAGCGGACAGAACGGAAACACCATATATTTT.

The genes are TRBV4-3 and TRBJ2-2; D is uncertain. Germline-derived CDR1 and CDR2 are LGHNA and YSLEER. Deletions cut 4 bases from V and 1 base from J, with 13 bases between. The CDR3 consists of 16 residues. This CDR3 reads CASSPQIRRNTGELFF. In DNA, the CDR3 is TGCGCCAGCAGCCCGCAAATAAGACGGAACACCGGGGAGCTGTTTTTT.

This clonotype was found many times. The V and J genes are TRBV7-8 and TRBJ1-2; D unclear. The CDR3 runs to 14 residues. Trimming took 1 base from V and 2 from J, leaving 8 bases between them. From germline, CDR1 is SGHVS and CDR2 FQNEAQ. The CDR3 DNA reads TGTGCCAGCAGCTTAGGATTGGGAAACTATGGCTACACCTTC. This gives the protein CASSLGLGNYGYTF.

This clonotype was detected a few times. CDR3 region: CASSYDASSYNSPLHF. DNA of the CDR3: TGTGCCAGCAGTTACGACGCTAGCTCCTATAATTCACCCCTCCACTTT. The chain carries TRBV6-6 and TRBJ1-6; D not resolved. Germline V gene data show CDR1 as MNHNY and CDR2 as SVGAGI (reference sequence). V shed 2 bases and J shed 0 bases, with 8 bases lying between them. This CDR3 has 16 residues.

This clonotype has ten or more counts. J is TRBJ1-3 and V is TRBV2; a weak D match, TRBD1 (5 bases). Looked up from germline, CDR1 is SNHLY and CDR2 is FYNNEI. The CDR3 totals 15 residues. Trimming removed 6 bases from V and 9 bases from J, with 21 bases in between. In nucleotides, the CDR3 is TGTGCCAGCAGCCTACAGACCGGGGCCGAAGGCACCATATATTTT. This gives the protein CASSLQTGAEGTIYF.

This clonotype was detected many times. V and J are TRBV2 and TRBJ1-1; D is uncertain. The V gene lost 8 bases and the J gene lost 5 bases, with 9 bases spanning the gap. The germline CDR1 and CDR2 sequences are SNHLY and FYNNEI. The CDR3 extends over 11 amino acids. CDR3 region: CASRFETEAFF. In DNA, the CDR3 is TGTGCCAGCCGCTTTGAGACTGAAGCTTTCTTT.

This clonotype was picked up many times. The rearrangement links TRBV7-2 to TRBJ2-1; TRBD1 aligns across 7 bases. Germline assignment: CDR1 SGHTA and CDR2 FQGNSA. The CDR3 is 13 residues long. Germline trimming cut 5 bases from V and 9 bases from J; bases unmatched to any gene: 7. The CDR3 is CASSPTGTAEQFF. The CDR3 DNA sequence: TGTGCCAGCAGCCCGACAGGGACGGCTGAGCAGTTCTTC.

This clonotype was found many times. V and J are TRBV12-3 or TRBV12-4 and TRBJ1-1; 8 positions match TRBD1. The ends lost 6 bases at V and 5 bases at J; junction bases unmatched: 11. The CDR3 covers 15 residues. CDR3 residues: CASSPSRTGKTEAFF. CDR3 in DNA: TGTGCCAGCAGCCCCTCCCGGACAGGGAAGACTGAAGCTTTCTTT.

This clonotype was recorded at least ten times. V is TRBV11-2 and J is TRBJ2-1; D gene uncertain. Germline CDR1 is SGHAT and CDR2 is FQNNGV. This CDR3 contains 13 residues. V lost 7 bases and J 8 bases, leaving 15 bases between the germline ends. The CDR3 region is CASTYAGFHEQFF. In DNA form, the CDR3 reads TGTGCCAGCACCTATGCCGGGTTCCATGAGCAGTTCTTC.

This clonotype was counted ten times or more. V usage is TRBV2 and J usage is TRBJ2-3; 7 bases align to TRBD1. The V gene end was trimmed by 5 bases and the J gene end by 0 bases; junction bases not matched to a gene: 5. Germline V lookup: CDR1 SNHLY, CDR2 FYNNEI. The CDR3 has 15 residues. The CDR3 region is CASSPGQMSTDTQYF. The DNA of the CDR3 is TGTGCCAGCAGTCCGGGACAGATGAGCACAGATACGCAGTATTTT.

This clonotype has just a few counts. A much bigger clone sits one base away, suggesting this may be a read error. The rearrangement joins TRBV20-1 to TRBJ1-5; D is ambiguous. The germline V gene encodes CDR1 DFQATT and CDR2 SNEGSKA (reference sequence). The CDR3 loop spans 15 amino acids. The CDR3 spells CSARITRHSNQSQHF. CDR3 DNA: TGCAGTGCTAGAATAACAAGACATAGCAATCAGTCCCAGCATTTT.

This clonotype was counted between two and nine times. The V gene is TRBV29-1, the J gene TRBJ2-5; D is undetermined. V was cut by 6 bases and J by 5 bases, with 13 bases left in between. Per germline, CDR1 SQVTM and CDR2 ANQGSEA. This CDR3 is built from 12 residues. CDR3 sequence: CSVVKAQETQYF. CDR3 sequence (DNA): TGCAGCGTGGTGAAGGCGCAGGAGACCCAGTACTTC.

This clonotype was seen ten or more times. The CDR3 DNA follows: TGTGCCAGCAGCCCTACCGACAGGTCCTCGCTGTTTTTT. It specifies CASSPTDRSSLFF. This rearrangement joins TRBV11-2 to TRBJ2-2; D perhaps matches TRBD1 (6 bases). Germline lookup yields CDR1 SGHAT and CDR2 FQNNGV. CDR3 length equals 13 residues. Trimming shortened V by 5 bases and J by 13 bases, and 17 bases separated the two germline ends.

This clonotype turned up a few times. The V call is TRBV4-2, the J call TRBJ2-3; D unclear. Trimming left V 2 bases short and J 0 bases short, with 9 bases between. CDR1 LGHNA and CDR2 YNFKEQ come from the germline V gene. The CDR3 is 15 residues long. The CDR3 bases are TGTGCCAGCAGCCAAAGTCTGGGTAGCACAGATACGCAGTATTTT. Translating it yields CASSQSLGSTDTQYF.

The chain uses TRBV27 and TRBJ2-3; 8 bases are shared with TRBD2. The CDR3 extends over 14 amino acids. Germline values: CDR1 MNHEY, CDR2 SMNVEV (reference sequence). The V gene end was trimmed by 4 bases and the J gene end by 2 bases; junction bases not matched to a gene: 2. The chain's CDR3 is CASSSAGATDTQYF. The CDR3 nucleotides are TGTGCCAGCAGTTCAGCGGGAGCCACAGATACGCAGTATTTT.

This clonotype was seen more than once but under ten times. V is TRBV5-5 and J is TRBJ1-5, with no clear D. In germline, CDR1 is SGHKS, CDR2 YYEKEE (reference sequence). V lost 4 bases to trimming and J lost 0 bases, with 8 bases between them. The CDR3 consists of 14 residues. CDR3 in amino acids: CASSPGHSNQPQHF. As DNA, the CDR3 is TGTGCCAGCAGCCCGGGCCATAGCAATCAGCCCCAGCATTTT.